This TCR beta chain comes out of a study of cytomegalovirus exposure and HLA in healthy donors. In germline, CDR1 is LNHDA, CDR2 SQIVND (reference sequence). Trimming shortened V by 10 bases and J by 4 bases, and 16 bases separated the two germline ends. This CDR3 spans 14 amino acids. This clone was recorded a few times. 60 Vbeta and 13 Jbeta primers were used in PCR. Generated by immunoSEQ multiplex PCR, the TCRdb table keeps only in-frame clones and is missing some. This sample has 150,000 or so clones, with 64% found just once. The material sequenced was PBMCs. This TCR came from a woman aged 25 to 39 in good health and CMV-seropositive. V is TRBV19 and J is TRBJ1-4; D gene ambiguous. The CDR3 is CATGGGRNNEKLFF. CDR3 nucleotide sequence: TGTGCCACCGGAGGAGGACGGAATAATGAAAAACTGTTTTTT.